Below are 22 T cell receptor beta chains sequenced from a single sample in a study of cytomegalovirus exposure and HLA in healthy donors. PCR was performed using 60 Vbeta and 13 Jbeta primers. The method was immunoSEQ multiplex PCR; TCRdb's version includes in-frame clones alone and lacks a portion of them. The repertoire holds roughly 180,000 clones, with roughly 84% as singletons. Sequencing input: PBMCs. The source of these receptors is a male donor in good health and CMV-seronegative.

The chain couples TRBV2 to TRBJ2-7; TRBD2 is a possible D gene (6 bases). Germline V gives CDR1 SNHLY, CDR2 FYNNEI. The CDR3 contains 14 residues. The germline V and J ends were trimmed by 4 bases and 2 bases, with 12 bases remaining between them. The CDR3 nucleotides read TGTGCCAGCAGTGGGGGACTTCCTCCCTACGAGCAGTACTTC. This gives the protein CASSGGLPPYEQYF. The variable domain in full, completed from reference TRBV2 and TRBJ2-7, reads EPEVTQTPSHQVTQMGQEVILRCVPISNHLYFYWYRQILGQKVEFLVSFYNNEISEKSEIFDDQFSVERPDGSNFTLKIRSTKLEDSAMYFCASSGGLPPYEQYFGPGTRLTVT.

The chain uses TRBV19 and TRBJ2-1, with 12 bases that match TRBD2. V was clipped by 5 bases and J by 1 base; unmatched bases: 6. Germline assignment: CDR1 LNHDA and CDR2 SQIVND (reference sequence). CDR3 length equals 17 residues. CDR3 residues: CASSLRLAGVSYNEQFF. The CDR3 coding sequence is TGTGCCAGTAGTCTACGACTAGCGGGAGTGTCCTACAATGAGCAGTTCTTC.

This chain connects TRBV5-4 to TRBJ2-2, with 8 bases lining up with TRBD2. Germline V gives CDR1 SGHNT, CDR2 YYREEE (reference sequence). This CDR3 has 16 residues. J lost 0 bases, V lost 8 bases, and 9 bases had no gene match. Here the CDR3 reads CASFPRGGTNTGELFF. Here the CDR3 DNA reads TGTGCCAGTTTCCCCCGGGGGGGGACGAACACCGGGGAGCTGTTTTTT. The complete variable domain, with remaining parts taken from reference TRBV5-4 and TRBJ2-2, reads ETGVTQSPTHLIKTRGQQVTLRCSSQSGHNTVSWYQQALGQGPQFIFQYYREEENGRGNFPPRFSGLQFPNYSSELNVNALELDDSALYLCASFPRGGTNTGELFFGEGSRLTVL.

The gene calls are TRBV9 and TRBJ2-7; 13 positions agree with TRBD2. V was clipped by 2 bases and J by 5 bases; unmatched bases: 13. Germline V gene sequence: CDR1 SGDLS, CDR2 YYNGEE. The CDR3 is made up of 18 amino acids. The CDR3: CASSVAPAGTSGAHEQYF. The CDR3 DNA reads as TGTGCCAGCAGCGTCGCCCCTGCCGGGACTAGCGGGGCCCACGAGCAGTACTTC.

The chain is built from TRBV6-1 and TRBJ2-7; maybe TRBD1 (5 bases). CDR3 length: 15 amino acids. V was cut by 5 bases and J by 7 bases, with 21 bases left in between. Germline V gene lookup returns CDR1 MNHNS and CDR2 SASEGT. The DNA of the CDR3 is TGTGCCAGCAGTCCCAGCGACAGTGGGGCTCGGGAGCAGTACTTC. As protein: CASSPSDSGAREQYF.

The chain combines TRBV7-9 with TRBJ2-1; unclear D gene. The CDR3 covers 14 residues. Germline V gene lookup returns CDR1 SEHNR and CDR2 FQNEAQ (reference sequence). Deletions cut 7 bases from V and 4 bases from J, with 14 bases between. The CDR3 region has the DNA TGTGCCAGCACCGTTTTGGGCGTATACAATGAGCAGTTCTTC. Its translation is CASTVLGVYNEQFF.

J is TRBJ2-2 and V is TRBV5-1; D is perhaps TRBD1 (5 bases). CDR3 length: 15 amino acids. With 2 bases removed from V and 5 bases from J, the gap between germline ends came to 13 bases. Germline CDR1 is SGHRS and CDR2 is YFSETQ. CDR3 protein: CASSFKGHGTGELFF. The CDR3 DNA reads as TGCGCCAGCAGCTTCAAGGGGCACGGGACCGGGGAGCTGTTTTTT.

This clone is a singleton in its sample. The chain combines TRBV2 with TRBJ2-3, with 9 nucleotides matching TRBD2. Per germline, CDR1 SNHLY and CDR2 FYNNEI. J was trimmed by 8 bases and V by 2 bases; bases with no gene match: 5. This CDR3 contains 14 residues. The chain's CDR3 is CASSETSGQGTQYF. Here the CDR3 DNA reads TGTGCCAGCAGTGAAACTAGCGGGCAAGGTACGCAGTATTTT.

V is TRBV4-3 and J is TRBJ2-5, with 9 bases aligning to TRBD2. V dropped 0 bases and J dropped 4; count of bases not matched to a gene: 15. Germline loops: CDR1 LGHNA, CDR2 YSLEER. This CDR3 spans 19 amino acids. The CDR3 region is CASSQDRFAGGPALETQYF. Here the CDR3 DNA reads TGCGCCAGCAGCCAAGATCGCTTCGCGGGAGGGCCTGCTTTAGAGACCCAGTACTTC.

The chain has TRBV7-6 and TRBJ2-7; 7 nucleotides match TRBD2. The junction had 1 base not matched to a gene; V was cut back by 1 base and J by 1 base. This CDR3 comprises 14 residues. Germline V gene sequence: CDR1 SGHVS, CDR2 FNYEAQ. The CDR3 region has the DNA TGTGCCAGCAGCTTAGGGGAGGGGTCCTACGAGCAGTACTTC. Translation gives CASSLGEGSYEQYF. Together with reference TRBV7-6 and TRBJ2-7, the CDR3 gives the full variable domain: GAGVSQSPRYKVTKRGQDVALRCDPISGHVSLYWYRQALGQGPEFLTYFNYEAQQDKSGLPNDRFSAERPEGSISTLTIQRTEQRDSAMYRCASSLGEGSYEQYFGPGTRLTVT.

V usage is TRBV2 and J usage is TRBJ1-4; 10 bases match TRBD1. This CDR3 spans 16 amino acids. Per the germline V gene, CDR1 is SNHLY and CDR2 is FYNNEI. With V trimmed by 6 bases and J by 6 bases, 10 bases remained unmatched. CDR3 in DNA: TGTGCCAGCAGGAGGTGGCGGACAGGGGGAGATGAAAAACTGTTTTTT. It yields the protein CASRRWRTGGDEKLFF.

The chain is built from TRBV7-8 and TRBJ1-2, with a weak D call TRBD1 (6 bases). Germline-derived CDR1 and CDR2 are SGHVS and FQNEAQ. The CDR3 extends over 15 amino acids. V dropped 1 base and J dropped 7 bases, with 16 bases sitting between them. In nucleotides, the CDR3 is TGTGCCAGCAGCTTAGGTTCCGCAGGGGTAGGTGGCTACACCTTC. This translates into CASSLGSAGVGGYTF.

V usage is TRBV2 and J usage is TRBJ1-2, with 8 bases lining up with TRBD1. The CDR3 contains 14 residues. Germline V CDR1 and CDR2: SNHLY, FYNNEI. V trimming: 5 bases; J trimming: 3 bases; junction bases outside the gene matches: 5. CDR3 amino acids: CASSQDRDDYGYTF. The CDR3 DNA sequence: TGTGCCAGCAGTCAGGACAGGGACGACTATGGCTACACCTTC.

This clone was seen only once. The chain recombines TRBV5-1 with TRBJ2-3, with 7 bases fitting TRBD1. With V trimmed by 2 bases and J by 2 bases, 2 bases remained unmatched. The CDR3 is 14 residues long. Per germline, CDR1 SGHRS and CDR2 YFSETQ. For the CDR3, the DNA is TGCGCCAGCAGCTTCCAGGGGGACACAGATACGCAGTATTTT. Protein: CASSFQGDTDTQYF.

The V and J genes are TRBV19 and TRBJ1-2; D remains ambiguous. V gave up 3 bases and J gave up 8 bases, with 13 bases separating them. This CDR3 contains 13 residues. The germline CDR1 and CDR2 sequences are LNHDA and SQIVND (reference sequence). CDR3 sequence reads: CASSMGGLEGYTF. In DNA, the CDR3 is TGTGCCAGTAGTATGGGAGGGCTCGAAGGCTACACCTTC.

V gene TRBV29-1 combines with J gene TRBJ1-1; 8 positions agree with TRBD1. Trimming at V came to 3 bases and at J to 0 bases, leaving 24 bases not matched to a gene. The germline V gene encodes CDR1 SQVTM and CDR2 ANQGSEA. This CDR3 region has 21 residues. DNA for the CDR3: TGCAGCGTTGACCCGACCCGGGACAGGACTCTCCCTGGGGAATTGAACACTGAAGCTTTCTTT. Translation: CSVDPTRDRTLPGELNTEAFF.

The table lists this clone with a few counts. The rearrangement uses TRBV6-4 and TRBJ1-6; 7 bases agree with TRBD1. V shed 2 bases, J shed 5 bases, and the junction held 0 bases outside the gene matches. Germline CDR1 reads MRHNA; CDR2 reads SNTAGT. This CDR3 has 14 residues. The CDR3 nucleotides are TGTGCCAGCAGTGACAGGGGGCATAATTCACCCCTCCACTTT. It is translated as CASSDRGHNSPLHF.

The rearrangement links TRBV19 to TRBJ2-7; perhaps TRBD1 as D (5 bases). The CDR3 contains 16 residues. Germline V gene sequence: CDR1 LNHDA, CDR2 SQIVND (reference sequence). Trimming cost V 3 bases and J 2 bases, with 17 bases left between them. The CDR3 region is CASSMAPGQGPYEQYF. In DNA form, the CDR3 reads TGTGCCAGTAGTATGGCACCAGGGCAAGGCCCCTACGAGCAGTACTTC. The full variable domain, rest sourced from reference TRBV19 and TRBJ2-7, is DGGITQSPKYLFRKEGQNVTLSCEQNLNHDAMYWYRQDPGQGLRLIYYSQIVNDFQKGDIAEGYSVSREKKESFPLTVTSAQKNPTAFYLCASSMAPGQGPYEQYFGPGTRLTVT.

This sequence joins TRBV11-2 and TRBJ2-5; D is perhaps TRBD2 (7 bases). The CDR3 contains 14 residues. The V and J ends lost 1 base and 5 bases respectively, with 11 bases between them. The germline V gene has CDR1 SGHAT and CDR2 FQNNGV. CDR3 protein: CASSLGGGLETQYF. In nucleotides, the CDR3 is TGTGCCAGCAGCTTAGGGGGGGGCCTGGAGACCCAGTACTTC.

The chain combines TRBV7-7 with TRBJ2-3; no clear D gene. The V gene's germline CDR1 is SSHAT and CDR2 FNYEAQ (reference sequence). Trimming shortened V by 1 base and J by 2 bases, and 7 bases separated the two germline ends. The CDR3 consists of 14 residues. The CDR3 DNA reads as TGTGCCAGCAGCTTAGGTACAGCCACAGATACGCAGTATTTT. It encodes CASSLGTATDTQYF.

A few counts support this clone. V is TRBV19 and J is TRBJ1-3; 9 positions match TRBD1. Germline values: CDR1 LNHDA, CDR2 SQIVND (reference sequence). CDR3 length equals 14 residues. V was pared by 8 bases and J by 3 bases, with 5 bases of the junction left unmatched. CDR3 in amino acids: CASSDRGFGNTIYF. CDR3 DNA: TGTGCCAGTTCGGACAGGGGATTTGGAAACACCATATATTTT.

The CDR3 loop is CASSVSGTLANEQFF. In DNA form, the CDR3 reads TGTGCCAGCAGTGTTAGCGGAACATTAGCCAATGAGCAGTTCTTC. The chain recombines TRBV2 with TRBJ2-1, with a possible D match to TRBD2 (6 bases). In germline, CDR1 is SNHLY, CDR2 FYNNEI. This CDR3 has 15 residues. Trimming cost V 4 bases and J 6 bases, with 16 bases left between them. Filled out from reference TRBV2 and TRBJ2-1, the complete variable domain reads EPEVTQTPSHQVTQMGQEVILRCVPISNHLYFYWYRQILGQKVEFLVSFYNNEISEKSEIFDDQFSVERPDGSNFTLKIRSTKLEDSAMYFCASSVSGTLANEQFFGPGTRLTVL.